Each of the 8 T cell receptor beta chains below was sequenced from the same sample in a study of blood T cell repertoires in COVID-19. Sequencing was performed with immunoSEQ multiplex PCR; in TCRdb, only in-frame clones are kept and a portion is missing. Among some 130,000 clones listed, roughly four fifths were seen once. Source material: peripheral blood. The receptors were gathered from a woman between 50 and 59 years old with acute or convalescent COVID-19.

This clone was observed once. This sequence joins TRBV12-5 and TRBJ2-7, with a tentative D call TRBD1 (6 bases). V gave up 8 bases and J gave up 2 bases, with 13 bases separating them. Germline V lookup: CDR1 LGHNT, CDR2 FRNRAP. The length of the CDR3 is 13 residues. CDR3 in DNA: TGTGCTAGTCGCTCGCAGGGGACCTACGAGCAGTACTTC. It codes for CASRSQGTYEQYF.

This sequence joins TRBV5-6 and TRBJ1-2; no clear D. The CDR3 runs to 12 residues. CDR1 is SGHDT, CDR2 YYEEEE, per germline. V was clipped by 5 bases and J by 6 bases, with 11 bases between them. The CDR3 DNA follows: TGTGCCAGCAGAACGGGTAGTAATGGCTACACCTTC. Translating gives CASRTGSNGYTF.

The chain couples TRBV19 to TRBJ2-1, with 11 bases that match TRBD1. The CDR3 is 16 residues long. The germline V gene has CDR1 LNHDA and CDR2 SQIVND (reference sequence). With V trimmed by 5 bases and J by 10 bases, 13 bases remained unmatched. DNA of the CDR3: TGTGCCAGTAGTTCGACGGGAGGGGACAGGGGGACCGAGCAGTTCTTC. Translated, it gives CASSSTGGDRGTEQFF.

This chain joins TRBV14 and TRBJ1-1; no reliable D call. CDR3 length equals 14 residues. Per germline, CDR1 SGHDN and CDR2 FVKESK. The ends were cut back, 2 bases at V and 5 bases at J, with 12 bases in the middle. This chain's CDR3 is CASSQSAAGTEAFF. In DNA form, the CDR3 reads TGTGCCAGCAGCCAATCGGCGGCGGGGACTGAAGCTTTCTTT.

V gene TRBV4-2 combines with J gene TRBJ1-6; tentative D call: TRBD1 (5 bases). The CDR3 contains 14 residues. Trimming took off 3 bases at V and 5 bases at J, with 8 bases between the two ends. Germline V gene sequence: CDR1 LGHNA, CDR2 YNFKEQ. CDR3 region: CASSQGGDNSPLHF. Here the CDR3 DNA reads TGTGCCAGCAGCCAGGGGGGTGATAATTCACCCCTCCACTTT.

CDR3 sequence (DNA): TGTGCCTGGAGTCCCGGAACAGGGGGCTCCTACGAGCAGTACTTC. This sequence encodes CAWSPGTGGSYEQYF. The chain has TRBV30 and TRBJ2-7; 8 bases align to TRBD1. There are 15 residues in the CDR3. Looked up from germline, CDR1 is GTSNPN and CDR2 is SVGIG (reference sequence). The trim removed 2 bases at V and 0 bases at J, leaving 6 bases unmatched.

This chain joins TRBV30 and TRBJ1-6; no firm D call. V dropped 4 bases and J dropped 3 bases, with 16 bases sitting between them. CDR3 length: 16 residues. Germline CDR1 and CDR2: GTSNPN and SVGIG (reference sequence). CDR3: CAWTRTSLGYNSPLHF. CDR3 bases: TGTGCCTGGACCAGGACTTCTTTGGGCTATAATTCACCCCTCCACTTT.

This clone was detected only a few times. This chain links TRBV29-1 with TRBJ2-3; 9 bases agree with TRBD1. The CDR3 covers 14 residues. Trimming at V came to 6 bases and at J to 3 bases, leaving 7 bases not matched to a gene. Germline lookup yields CDR1 SQVTM and CDR2 ANQGSEA. CDR3 sequence: CSVHWDRATDTQYF. The CDR3 DNA follows: TGCAGCGTCCACTGGGACAGGGCTACAGATACGCAGTATTTT.